This T cell receptor beta chain was retrieved from a study of cytomegalovirus exposure and HLA in healthy donors. Study outcomes and limitations: Rarity held for most TCR sequences, but there were some public TCRs that occurred in many donors. Reportedly, cytomegalovirus status was diagnosed with high sensitivity and specificity. It was assumed in the presence/absence analyses that sequencing depth was roughly uniform across donors. Only CMV serostatus was available as immune exposure information.

The study ran its PCR with 60 Vbeta and 13 Jbeta primers. Using immunoSEQ multiplex PCR, the repertoire was profiled, and TCRdb retains in-frame clones only, with some absent. The data hold about 220,000 clones, with 82% observed a single time. CDR1 is LGHNT, CDR2 FRNRAP, per germline. The length of the CDR3 is 14 residues. J lost 4 bases, V lost 5 bases, and 4 bases had no gene match. Of note for this clone: The antigen is undetermined.

Sequenced material: PBMCs. This clonotype was sampled from a woman aged 40 to 50 in good health and CMV-seropositive. This chain joins TRBV12-5 and TRBJ1-5, with 8 bases that match TRBD1. CDR3 nucleotides: TGTGCTAGTGGTCCCGACAGGGGTAATCAGCCCCAGCATTTT. As protein: CASGPDRGNQPQHF.